The 15 T cell receptor beta chains below come from one sample, sequenced in a study of blood T cell repertoires in COVID-19 (TCRdb year 2020). Receptor libraries were prepared by the immunoSEQ multiplex PCR assay. TCRdb provides this immuneACCESS table in a form limited to in-frame rearrangements. Some clones are lacking; in checked studies, under half of them reflect an unresolved V gene, and why the rest are absent is not known. Here the sample has 180,000 or so clones; more than 70% occur a single time. About 2.8% of the sample belongs to the ten largest clones. Sequencing was carried out using peripheral blood. These TCRs come from an elderly woman with active or convalescent COVID-19.

This rearrangement joins TRBV4-1 to TRBJ2-5, with 8 nucleotides matching TRBD2. The CDR3 has 14 residues. Per germline, CDR1 MGHRA and CDR2 YSYEKL. V trimming: 3 bases; J trimming: 5 bases; junction bases outside the gene matches: 5. CDR3 bases: TGCGCCAGCAGCCACGGGGGGGCCGTGGAGACCCAGTACTTC. Encoded protein: CASSHGGAVETQYF.

V gene TRBV5-5 combines with J gene TRBJ2-1; 10 bases line up with TRBD2. Per the germline V gene, CDR1 is SGHKS and CDR2 is YYEKEE (reference sequence). The CDR3 is 15 residues long. V shed 4 bases, J shed 5 bases, and the junction held 6 bases outside the gene matches. CDR3: CASSNPGLAHNEQFF. The CDR3 DNA follows: TGTGCCAGCAGCAATCCGGGACTAGCGCACAATGAGCAGTTCTTC.

This chain connects TRBV19 to TRBJ1-2; possibly TRBD1 for D (6 bases). CDR3 size: 13 residues. V was shortened by 5 bases and J by 5 bases, with 12 bases between the two germline ends. Germline-derived CDR1 and CDR2 are LNHDA and SQIVND (reference sequence). The CDR3 DNA is TGTGCCAGTAGTCCAGACAGGAAGTATGGCTACACCTTC. Protein product: CASSPDRKYGYTF.

This chain's CDR3 is CAWSVRRTAANDEKLFF. In nucleotides, the CDR3 is TGTGCCTGGAGTGTACGGAGGACGGCGGCGAATGATGAAAAACTGTTTTTT. The chain has TRBV30 and TRBJ1-4; D remains unclear. Germline V CDR1 and CDR2: GTSNPN, SVGIG (reference sequence). The CDR3 contains 17 residues. Trimming removed 0 bases at V and 6 bases at J, with 20 bases between.

The table lists this clone with a few counts. The V gene is TRBV2, the J gene TRBJ1-6; D might be TRBD1 (5 bases). This CDR3 has 15 amino acids. The V gene's germline CDR1 is SNHLY and CDR2 FYNNEI. V lost 6 bases and J 7 bases, leaving 16 bases between the germline ends. CDR3 protein: CASSGIWAGNSPLHF. CDR3 in DNA: TGTGCCAGCAGCGGAATCTGGGCAGGGAATTCACCCCTCCACTTT. Full variable domain (missing parts from reference TRBV2 and TRBJ1-6): EPEVTQTPSHQVTQMGQEVILRCVPISNHLYFYWYRQILGQKVEFLVSFYNNEISEKSEIFDDQFSVERPDGSNFTLKIRSTKLEDSAMYFCASSGIWAGNSPLHFGNGTRLTVT.

The J gene is TRBJ1-2, the V gene TRBV6-4; D is unresolved. Germline CDR1 and CDR2: MRHNA and SNTAGT. Trimming took off 1 base at V and 8 bases at J, with 20 bases between the two ends. The CDR3 contains 16 residues. The CDR3 region is CASSDYLTSEVGGYTF. In DNA form, the CDR3 reads TGTGCCAGCAGTGACTACTTAACCTCGGAGGTGGGAGGCTACACCTTC.

V gene TRBV28 combines with J gene TRBJ1-6; 8 positions agree with TRBD1. Germline values: CDR1 MDHEN, CDR2 SYDVKM. CDR3 size: 13 residues. V lost 7 bases, J lost 9 bases, and 5 bases stayed unmatched. This CDR3 reads CASTWTGSSPLHF. The CDR3 nucleotides read TGTGCCAGCACCTGGACAGGGAGTTCACCCCTCCACTTT.

The genes are TRBV6-5 and TRBJ2-7; 7 positions agree with TRBD1. J was trimmed by 3 bases and V by 0 bases; bases with no gene match: 5. CDR1 is MNHEY and CDR2 is SVGAGI in the germline V gene. The CDR3 loop spans 15 amino acids. DNA of the CDR3: TGTGCCAGCAGTTACTCTGTCAGGGGGAGCTACGAGCAGTACTTC. Residues: CASSYSVRGSYEQYF.

This clone was counted only a few times. The V and J genes are TRBV6-5 and TRBJ2-3, with 7 bases fitting TRBD1. The V gene's germline CDR1 is MNHEY and CDR2 SVGAGI. Trimming cost V 2 bases and J 8 bases; bases outside gene matches: 10. The CDR3 has 15 residues. CDR3 DNA sequence: TGTGCCAGCAGTTACATCGACAGGGTTGGGGGTACGCAGTATTTT. Amino acid sequence: CASSYIDRVGGTQYF.

The chain carries TRBV13 and TRBJ2-7; a possible D gene is TRBD1 (6 bases). The CDR3 spans 14 residues. Germline values: CDR1 PRHDT, CDR2 FYEKMQ (reference sequence). Trimming took 5 bases from V and 0 from J, leaving 11 bases between them. CDR3 sequence (DNA): TGTGCCAGCAGCGCCCGAGGGGGCTCCTACGAGCAGTACTTC. Protein: CASSARGGSYEQYF.

The chain joins TRBV4-3 to TRBJ1-1; 10 bases match TRBD1. The CDR3 length is 14 residues. J was trimmed by 4 bases and V by 4 bases; bases with no gene match: 3. Germline values: CDR1 LGHNA, CDR2 YSLEER. The CDR3 region is CASSRDRGLTEAFF. In nucleotides, the CDR3 is TGCGCCAGCAGCCGAGACAGGGGGCTCACTGAAGCTTTCTTT.

The rearrangement joins TRBV5-1 to TRBJ1-1, with 7 nucleotides matching TRBD1. The CDR3 has 17 amino acids. The V gene end was trimmed by 1 base and the J gene end by 3 bases; junction bases not matched to a gene: 12. Germline V CDR1 and CDR2: SGHRS, YFSETQ. This CDR3 is CASSLISEGGVDTEAFF. Here the CDR3 DNA reads TGCGCCAGCAGCTTGATAAGTGAAGGGGGCGTAGACACTGAAGCTTTCTTT.

This sequence joins TRBV6-5 and TRBJ2-3, with no clear D. The germline V and J ends were trimmed by 0 bases and 4 bases, with 5 bases remaining between them. The germline V gene encodes CDR1 MNHEY and CDR2 SVGAGI. The CDR3 is 13 amino acids. The CDR3 protein is CASSYSRADTQYF. CDR3 in DNA: TGTGCCAGCAGTTACTCGAGAGCAGATACGCAGTATTTT.

The gene calls are TRBV21-1 and TRBJ2-1; TRBD1 is taken as the D call from the table, unchecked against the DNA. TRBV21-1 counts as a pseudogene. This CDR3 has 15 residues. Here the CDR3 reads CASRPRTEDYNEQFF. CDR3 coding DNA: TGTGCCAGCAGACCAAGGACAGAGGACTACAATGAGCAGTTCTTC.

The V gene is TRBV19, the J gene TRBJ2-7; D is ambiguous. Germline values: CDR1 LNHDA, CDR2 SQIVND (reference sequence). The CDR3 has 14 residues. Trimming cost V 3 bases and J 0 bases, with 9 bases left between them. CDR3 protein: CASSIWANSYEQYF. CDR3 in DNA: TGTGCCAGTAGTATTTGGGCAAACTCCTACGAGCAGTACTTC.